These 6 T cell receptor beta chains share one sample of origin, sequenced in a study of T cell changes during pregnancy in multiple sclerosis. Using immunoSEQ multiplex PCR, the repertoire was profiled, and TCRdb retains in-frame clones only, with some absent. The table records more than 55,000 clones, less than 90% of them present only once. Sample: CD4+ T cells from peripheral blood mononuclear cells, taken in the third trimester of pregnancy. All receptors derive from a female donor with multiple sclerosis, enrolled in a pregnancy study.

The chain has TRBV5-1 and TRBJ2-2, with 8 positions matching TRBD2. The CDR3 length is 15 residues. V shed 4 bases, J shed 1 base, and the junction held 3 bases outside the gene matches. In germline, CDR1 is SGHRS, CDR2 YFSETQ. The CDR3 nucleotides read TGCGCCAGCAGCAAACTAGCGGTGAACACCGGGGAGCTGTTTTTT. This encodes CASSKLAVNTGELFF.

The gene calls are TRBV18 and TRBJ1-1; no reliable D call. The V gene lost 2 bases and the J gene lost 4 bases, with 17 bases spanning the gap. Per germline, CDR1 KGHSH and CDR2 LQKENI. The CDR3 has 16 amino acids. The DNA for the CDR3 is TGTGCCAGCTCACCAGGGGAGGTCTTGCGAGGCACTGAAGCTTTCTTT. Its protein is CASSPGEVLRGTEAFF.

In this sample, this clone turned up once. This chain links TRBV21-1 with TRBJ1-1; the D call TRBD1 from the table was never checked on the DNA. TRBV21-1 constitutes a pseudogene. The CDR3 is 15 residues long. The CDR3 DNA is TGTGCCAGCAGCAAAAAGTCAGGGGTGGACACTGAAGCTTTCTTT. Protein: CASSKKSGVDTEAFF.

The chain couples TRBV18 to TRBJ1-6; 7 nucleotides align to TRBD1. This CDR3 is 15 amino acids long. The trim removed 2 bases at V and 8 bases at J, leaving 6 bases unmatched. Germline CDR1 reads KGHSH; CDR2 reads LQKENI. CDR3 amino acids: CASSPMRQGDSPLHF. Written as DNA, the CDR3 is TGTGCCAGCTCACCAATGAGGCAGGGGGATTCACCCCTCCACTTT. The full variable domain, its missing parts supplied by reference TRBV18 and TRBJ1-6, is NAGVMQNPRHLVRRRGQEARLRCSPMKGHSHVYWYRQLPEEGLKFMVYLQKENIIDESGMPKERFSAEFPKEGPSILRIQQVVRGDSAAYFCASSPMRQGDSPLHFGNGTRLTVT.

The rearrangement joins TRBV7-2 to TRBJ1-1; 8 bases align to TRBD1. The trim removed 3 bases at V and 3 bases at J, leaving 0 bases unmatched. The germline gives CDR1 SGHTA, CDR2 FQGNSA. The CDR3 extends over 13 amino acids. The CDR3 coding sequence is TGTGCCAGCAGCTTGACAGGGGACACTGAAGCTTTCTTT. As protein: CASSLTGDTEAFF.

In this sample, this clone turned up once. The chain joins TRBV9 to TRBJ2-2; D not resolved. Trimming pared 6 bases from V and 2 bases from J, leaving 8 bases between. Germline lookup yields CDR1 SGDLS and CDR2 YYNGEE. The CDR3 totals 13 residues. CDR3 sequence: CASKEYNTGELFF. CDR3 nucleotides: TGTGCCAGCAAGGAGTATAACACCGGGGAGCTGTTTTTT.